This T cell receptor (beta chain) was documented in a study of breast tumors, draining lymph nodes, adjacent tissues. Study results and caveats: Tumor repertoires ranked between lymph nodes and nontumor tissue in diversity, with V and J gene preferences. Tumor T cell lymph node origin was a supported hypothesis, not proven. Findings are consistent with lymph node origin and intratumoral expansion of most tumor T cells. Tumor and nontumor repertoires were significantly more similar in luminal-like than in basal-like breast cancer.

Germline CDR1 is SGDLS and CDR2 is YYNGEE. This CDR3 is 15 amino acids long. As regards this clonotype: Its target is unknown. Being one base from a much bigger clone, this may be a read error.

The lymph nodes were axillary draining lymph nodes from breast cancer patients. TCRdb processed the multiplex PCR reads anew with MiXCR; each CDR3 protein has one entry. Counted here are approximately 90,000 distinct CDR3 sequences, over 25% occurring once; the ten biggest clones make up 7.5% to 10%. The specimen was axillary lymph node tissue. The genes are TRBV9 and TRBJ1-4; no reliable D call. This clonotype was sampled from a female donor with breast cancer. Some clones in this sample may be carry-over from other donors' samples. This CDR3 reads CASSQTTGNRAKLLF. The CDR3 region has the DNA TGTGCCAGCAGCCAAACCACCGGGAACCGAGCAAAACTGCTTTTT.